Listed below are T cell receptor beta chains from one sample, sequenced in a study of regulatory T cells in long-lasting Graves disease. Using its own MiXCR run on the multiplex PCR reads, TCRdb lists one record per CDR3 protein. The profile covers about 620,000 distinct CDR3 sequences, with around 17% appearing a single time and around 19% taken by the ten largest. This sample also belongs to another study, concerning T cells in Graves' hyperthyroidism and ophthalmopathy.

Sequenced here: peripheral blood mononuclear cells (PBMCs), sampled at new diagnosis, from a patient treated with antithyroid drugs. The source is a woman under 40 with Graves disease. Both conserved end residues are part of each CDR3. Fields, in order: CDR3 protein, CDR3 DNA, D gene, clone size, V gene, J gene. The D gene is left open where the match is weak. A row's size may be missing; if present it is once, few, many or a size class.

cdr3_aa: CASSLGGLGGTDTQYF
cdr3_nt: TGTGCCAGCAGCCTTGGGGGTTTGGGCGGCACAGATACGCAGTATTTT
d_call: -
clone_size: many
v_call: TRBV11-1
j_call: TRBJ2-3

cdr3_aa: CASLAGSLREQYF
cdr3_nt: TGTGCCAGTCTAGCGGGATCTTTGAGGGAGCAGTACTTC
d_call: TRBD2
clone_size: many
v_call: TRBV2
j_call: TRBJ2-7

cdr3_aa: CASSPGTQRSPLHF
cdr3_nt: TGTGCCAGCAGTCCCGGGACTCAGCGATCACCCCTCCACTTT
d_call: -
clone_size: many
v_call: TRBV2
j_call: TRBJ1-6

cdr3_aa: CSARAETQYF
cdr3_nt: TGCAGTGCTAGAGCAGAGACCCAGTACTTC
d_call: -
clone_size: many
v_call: TRBV20-1
j_call: TRBJ2-5

cdr3_aa: CASSFGSGATNEKLFF
cdr3_nt: TGTGCCAGCAGCTTTGGGTCGGGAGCAACTAATGAAAAACTGTTTTTT
d_call: -
clone_size: few
v_call: TRBV5-5
j_call: TRBJ1-4

cdr3_aa: CASSLRGKSSYNEQFF
cdr3_nt: TGTGCCAGCAGCCTACGGGGGAAGAGCTCCTACAATGAGCAGTTCTTC
d_call: -
clone_size: -
v_call: TRBV6-1
j_call: TRBJ2-1

cdr3_aa: CASSRTLDRGNTEAFF
cdr3_nt: TGTGCCAGCAGCCGCACCCTCGACAGGGGGAACACTGAAGCTTTCTTT
d_call: TRBD1
clone_size: -
v_call: TRBV9
j_call: TRBJ1-1

cdr3_aa: CASSLSSLGYGYTF
cdr3_nt: TGTGCCAGCAGTCTCAGCTCCCTGGGGTATGGCTACACCTTC
d_call: -
clone_size: -
v_call: TRBV6-1
j_call: TRBJ1-2

cdr3_aa: CAINSGGRETQYF
cdr3_nt: TGTGCCATCAACTCGGGAGGACGAGAGACCCAGTACTTC
d_call: TRBD2
clone_size: -
v_call: TRBV10-3
j_call: TRBJ2-5

cdr3_aa: CASTRSNYEQYF
cdr3_nt: TGTGCCAGCACCAGATCGAACTACGAGCAGTACTTC
d_call: -
clone_size: many
v_call: TRBV2
j_call: TRBJ2-7

cdr3_aa: CASSEDLGQGYNEQFF
cdr3_nt: TGTGCCAGCAGTGAAGATTTGGGACAGGGCTACAATGAGCAGTTCTTC
d_call: TRBD1
clone_size: -
v_call: TRBV6-2/TRBV6-3
j_call: TRBJ2-1

cdr3_aa: CAGSGGKTYEQYF
cdr3_nt: TGTGCCGGATCAGGGGGCAAGACCTACGAGCAGTACTTC
d_call: TRBD1
clone_size: -
v_call: TRBV28
j_call: TRBJ2-7

cdr3_aa: CSARDRRGPQETQYF
cdr3_nt: TGCAGTGCTAGAGATCGGAGGGGACCCCAAGAGACCCAGTACTTC
d_call: -
clone_size: -
v_call: TRBV20-1
j_call: TRBJ2-5

cdr3_aa: CASSLTGEKGTEAFF
cdr3_nt: TGTGCCAGCAGCTTAACAGGGGAAAAAGGCACTGAAGCTTTCTTT
d_call: TRBD1
clone_size: many
v_call: TRBV6-1
j_call: TRBJ1-1

cdr3_aa: CSARGSRGSTDTQYF
cdr3_nt: TGCAGTGCTAGAGGAAGTCGCGGGAGCACAGATACGCAGTATTTT
d_call: -
clone_size: many
v_call: TRBV20-1
j_call: TRBJ2-3

cdr3_aa: CASSLGGLGTDTQYF
cdr3_nt: TGTGCCAGCAGCTTGGGGGGGTTGGGCACAGATACGCAGTATTTT
d_call: TRBD2
clone_size: many
v_call: TRBV27
j_call: TRBJ2-3

cdr3_aa: CASSEGRVRNQPQHF
cdr3_nt: TGTGCCAGCAGTGAAGGCAGGGTACGAAATCAGCCCCAGCATTTT
d_call: -
clone_size: -
v_call: TRBV6-1
j_call: TRBJ1-5

cdr3_aa: CASSLGAEAFF
cdr3_nt: TGTGCCAGCAGTTTAGGGGCTGAAGCTTTCTTT
d_call: -
clone_size: many
v_call: TRBV12-3/TRBV12-4
j_call: TRBJ1-1

cdr3_aa: CASSQKTAQRGGRSTDTQYF
cdr3_nt: TGCGCCAGCAGCCAAAAGACAGCCCAGAGAGGCGGGAGAAGCACAGATACGCAGTATTTT
d_call: TRBD2
clone_size: -
v_call: TRBV4-1
j_call: TRBJ2-3

cdr3_aa: CATSRGYSNTEAFF
cdr3_nt: TGTGCCACCTCACGGGGGTACTCGAACACTGAAGCTTTCTTT
d_call: -
clone_size: -
v_call: TRBV19
j_call: TRBJ1-1

cdr3_aa: CASSQGYTEAFF
cdr3_nt: TGTGCCAGCAGCCAAGGTTACACTGAAGCTTTCTTT
d_call: -
clone_size: many
v_call: TRBV3-1
j_call: TRBJ1-1

cdr3_aa: CASSLVGAAGRTDTQYF
cdr3_nt: TGTGCCAGCTCCCTGGTTGGGGCAGCGGGACGCACAGATACGCAGTATTTT
d_call: TRBD2
clone_size: few
v_call: TRBV18
j_call: TRBJ2-3

cdr3_aa: CASSSTSGSEGYEQYF
cdr3_nt: TGTGCCAGCAGTTCCACTAGCGGGAGCGAGGGCTACGAGCAGTACTTC
d_call: TRBD2
clone_size: many
v_call: TRBV28
j_call: TRBJ2-7

cdr3_aa: CASSLDGTSNREQYF
cdr3_nt: TGCGCCAGCAGCTTGGACGGGACCAGTAATCGGGAGCAGTACTTC
d_call: -
clone_size: many
v_call: TRBV5-1
j_call: TRBJ2-7

cdr3_aa: CSATTHSWDRTYNEQFF
cdr3_nt: TGCAGTGCTACTACCCATAGTTGGGACAGAACTTACAATGAGCAGTTCTTC
d_call: TRBD1
clone_size: -
v_call: TRBV20-1
j_call: TRBJ2-1

cdr3_aa: CASSQGAVGEQFF
cdr3_nt: TGTGCCAGCAGCCAGGGGGCAGTAGGTGAGCAGTTCTTC
d_call: -
clone_size: few
v_call: TRBV3-1
j_call: TRBJ2-1

cdr3_aa: CASSDHTGLSTDTQYF
cdr3_nt: TGTGCCAGCAGTGATCATACAGGGTTAAGCACAGATACGCAGTATTTT
d_call: -
clone_size: -
v_call: TRBV2
j_call: TRBJ2-3

cdr3_aa: CASSQGTSGLYEQYF
cdr3_nt: TGCGCCAGCAGCCAGGGGACTAGCGGTTTATACGAGCAGTACTTC
d_call: TRBD2
clone_size: few
v_call: TRBV2
j_call: TRBJ2-7

cdr3_aa: CASSQRQGSESGANVLTF
cdr3_nt: TGTGCCAGCAGCCAACGACAGGGATCGGAGTCTGGGGCCAACGTCCTGACTTTC
d_call: TRBD1
clone_size: -
v_call: TRBV4-2
j_call: TRBJ2-6

cdr3_aa: CASSQRKRELYNEQFF
cdr3_nt: TGTGCCAGCAGCCAGAGGAAGCGGGAGCTATACAATGAGCAGTTCTTC
d_call: TRBD2
clone_size: -
v_call: TRBV3-1
j_call: TRBJ2-1

cdr3_aa: CASNSGAGVTEAFF
cdr3_nt: TGTGCCAGCAATTCTGGGGCAGGGGTTACTGAAGCTTTCTTT
d_call: -
clone_size: few
v_call: TRBV3-1
j_call: TRBJ1-1

cdr3_aa: CASSLTLRGLNTEAFF
cdr3_nt: TGTGCCAGCAGTCTCACCCTGAGGGGTTTGAACACTGAAGCTTTCTTT
d_call: -
clone_size: many
v_call: TRBV12-3/TRBV12-4
j_call: TRBJ1-1

cdr3_aa: CASSRDLPNTGELFF
cdr3_nt: TGTGCCAGCTCCCGGGACTTACCGAACACCGGGGAGCTGTTTTTT
d_call: -
clone_size: -
v_call: TRBV7-2
j_call: TRBJ2-2

cdr3_aa: CASSDRESYEQYF
cdr3_nt: TGTGCCAGCAGTGACAGGGAGTCCTACGAGCAGTACTTC
d_call: TRBD1
clone_size: many
v_call: TRBV28
j_call: TRBJ2-7

cdr3_aa: CASSLGGGPGANVLTF
cdr3_nt: TGTGCCAGCAGCTTAGGAGGCGGCCCTGGGGCCAACGTCCTGACTTTC
d_call: -
clone_size: few
v_call: TRBV7-8
j_call: TRBJ2-6

cdr3_aa: CATSRAKWTGNQPQHF
cdr3_nt: TGTGCCACCAGCAGAGCTAAATGGACAGGCAATCAGCCCCAGCATTTT
d_call: -
clone_size: many
v_call: TRBV15
j_call: TRBJ1-5

cdr3_aa: CASKDRVGTDTQYF
cdr3_nt: TGTGCCAGTAAGGACAGGGTTGGAACAGATACGCAGTATTTT
d_call: TRBD1
clone_size: -
v_call: TRBV19
j_call: TRBJ2-3

cdr3_aa: CASSYLIHGEDYGYTF
cdr3_nt: TGTGCCAGCAGTTACTTAATACACGGAGAAGACTATGGCTACACCTTC
d_call: -
clone_size: few
v_call: TRBV6-2/TRBV6-3
j_call: TRBJ1-2

cdr3_aa: CASRGIAVPYEQYF
cdr3_nt: TGTGCCAGCAGGGGGATCGCAGTTCCCTACGAGCAGTACTTC
d_call: -
clone_size: many
v_call: TRBV6-1
j_call: TRBJ2-7

cdr3_aa: CASSFEGWWMSGEQFF
cdr3_nt: TGTGCCAGCAGTTTTGAGGGATGGTGGATGTCAGGGGAGCAGTTCTTC
d_call: -
clone_size: few
v_call: TRBV28
j_call: TRBJ2-1

cdr3_aa: CASSHAENYGYTF
cdr3_nt: TGTGCCAGCAGCCACGCTGAAAACTATGGCTACACCTTC
d_call: -
clone_size: many
v_call: TRBV3-1
j_call: TRBJ1-2

cdr3_aa: CASGLGNEQFF
cdr3_nt: TGTGCTAGTGGTTTGGGAAATGAGCAGTTCTTC
d_call: -
clone_size: many
v_call: TRBV12-5
j_call: TRBJ2-1

cdr3_aa: CATSRGGGQSYNEQFF
cdr3_nt: TGTGCCACCAGCAGAGGTGGAGGGCAGTCCTACAATGAGCAGTTCTTC
d_call: -
clone_size: many
v_call: TRBV15
j_call: TRBJ2-1

cdr3_aa: CASRPGLAGLDEQFF
cdr3_nt: TGTGCCAGCAGACCGGGACTAGCGGGACTCGATGAGCAGTTCTTC
d_call: TRBD2
clone_size: many
v_call: TRBV7-9
j_call: TRBJ2-1